Below, 30 T cell receptor beta chains from the same sample are listed, as sequenced in a study of shared clonotypes between healthy human individuals (dated by TCRdb to 2019 to 2021). Receptor amplification or capture employed the immunoSEQ multiplex PCR assay. In TCRdb, the immuneACCESS table is reduced to in-frame sequences with V and J assigned. These tables do not hold every clone; where another copy was compared, an unresolved V gene accounts for under half, and the others remain unexplained. The sample yields a few million clones; approximately 93% were counted once. The ten top clones hold 0.39% of the sample. The material sequenced was naive CD4+ T cells from PBMCs. The cell subset or site label, as the study defines it: CD45RA+ positively selected. The receptors shown here come from a man aged 18 to 35 in good health. Some clones in this sample may be carry-over from other donors' samples.

This clone was seen once. V is TRBV6-5 and J is TRBJ2-1; D is possibly TRBD1 or TRBD2 (6 bases each). Germline V gene lookup returns CDR1 MNHEY and CDR2 SVGAGI. CDR3 size: 15 residues. The V end was cut by 6 bases, the J end by 5 bases, with 17 bases between. CDR3 amino acids: CASSLEGRGHNEQFF. Written as DNA, the CDR3 is TGTGCCAGCAGCCTGGAGGGCAGGGGACACAATGAGCAGTTCTTC.

This rearrangement joins TRBV4-3 to TRBJ2-2; no definite D call. Trimming pared 8 bases from V and 8 bases from J, leaving 18 bases between. Germline CDR1 LGHNA, CDR2 YSLEER. CDR3 length: 14 amino acids. DNA of the CDR3: TGCGCCAGCTCCCGGTCCCCCTCGACGGGGGAGCTGTTTTTT. This translates into CASSRSPSTGELFF.

The chain uses TRBV28 and TRBJ1-2, with 12 bases identical to TRBD1. V trimming: 7 bases; J trimming: 5 bases; junction bases outside the gene matches: 17. There are 18 residues in the CDR3. Germline values: CDR1 MDHEN, CDR2 SYDVKM. The DNA for the CDR3 is TGTGCCAGCACCCCCAACCGGGACAGGGGGCGGCGGGGGTATGGCTACACCTTC. This codes for CASTPNRDRGRRGYGYTF.

DNA of the CDR3: TGTGCCAGCAGCCCAGCCGTGTGGTCCTCCTACGAGCAGTACTTC. Residues: CASSPAVWSSYEQYF. The chain employs TRBV7-2 and TRBJ2-7; D gene uncertain. Germline lookup yields CDR1 SGHTA and CDR2 FQGNSA. Trimming took off 5 bases at V and 0 bases at J, with 14 bases between the two ends. The CDR3 extends over 15 amino acids.

The chain carries TRBV6-5 and TRBJ2-2, with D perhaps matching TRBD1 or TRBD2 (5 bases each). Trimming took off 0 bases at V and 3 bases at J, with 11 bases between the two ends. The CDR3 is 16 amino acids. Germline CDR1 reads MNHEY; CDR2 reads SVGAGI. CDR3 region: CASSYSGVIDTGELFF. CDR3 sequence (DNA): TGTGCCAGCAGTTACTCGGGGGTCATCGACACCGGGGAGCTGTTTTTT.

The chain joins TRBV29-1 to TRBJ1-2; tentatively, D is TRBD1 (5 bases). V lost 4 bases, J lost 5 bases, and 11 bases lay in between. The CDR3 contains 12 residues. CDR1 is SQVTM and CDR2 is ANQGSEA in the germline V gene. The CDR3 sequence: CSVVAGKYGYTF. The CDR3 bases are TGCAGCGTTGTGGCAGGGAAGTATGGCTACACCTTC.

This sequence joins TRBV5-5 and TRBJ2-7; D is tentatively TRBD1 or TRBD2 (6 bases each). The V gene lost 1 base and the J gene lost 2 bases, with 13 bases spanning the gap. Germline-derived CDR1 and CDR2 are SGHKS and YYEKEE (reference sequence). This CDR3 comprises 15 residues. This chain's CDR3 is CASSLSGGHPYEQYF. Written as DNA, the CDR3 is TGTGCCAGCAGCTTGTCCGGGGGCCATCCCTACGAGCAGTACTTC.

The rearrangement links TRBV27 to TRBJ2-1, with 9 bases fitting TRBD2. Germline loops: CDR1 MNHEY, CDR2 SMNVEV (reference sequence). Trimming took 3 bases from V and 4 from J; bases not matched to a gene: 4. This CDR3 spans 15 amino acids. As DNA, the CDR3 is TGTGCCAGCAGTTTTTCGCGGGAGGGATACAATGAGCAGTTCTTC. Translation gives CASSFSREGYNEQFF.

The rearrangement links TRBV2 to TRBJ2-5; 8 bases agree with TRBD2. V dropped 4 bases and J dropped 5; count of bases not matched to a gene: 9. CDR3 length: 15 residues. Germline V gene data show CDR1 as SNHLY and CDR2 as FYNNEI. CDR3: CASSASAPGGETQYF. The CDR3 DNA reads TGTGCCAGCAGTGCTAGCGCCCCGGGGGGGGAGACCCAGTACTTC.

V is TRBV7-3 and J is TRBJ1-1; 9 bases agree with TRBD1. CDR1 is SGHTA and CDR2 is FQGTGA in the germline V gene. The CDR3 is 17 amino acids. V lost 0 bases and J lost 3; bases outside the gene matches: 8. The CDR3 nucleotides read TGTGCCAGCAGCTTAACGGAACAGGGGGCGCGGGACACTGAAGCTTTCTTT. It encodes CASSLTEQGARDTEAFF.

The chain links TRBV29-1 to TRBJ2-7, with D possibly matching TRBD1 (6 bases). The CDR3 has 13 amino acids. Trimming left V 4 bases short and J 2 bases short, with 12 bases between. The V gene's germline CDR1 is SQVTM and CDR2 ANQGSEA. The DNA of the CDR3 is TGCAGCGTTGTCTCCAGGGGACCCTACGAGCAGTACTTC. This sequence encodes CSVVSRGPYEQYF.

The chain links TRBV18 to TRBJ1-4; TRBD1 is a possible D gene (6 bases). Trimming pared 3 bases from V and 8 bases from J, leaving 19 bases between. Germline CDR1 and CDR2: KGHSH and LQKENI. CDR3 length: 16 residues. The CDR3 DNA reads TGTGCCAGCTCACCCGCGGGGGCCGGGGGCAGCGAAAAACTGTTTTTT. As protein: CASSPAGAGGSEKLFF.

The rearrangement links TRBV2 to TRBJ2-5, with D unclear. Trimming removed 3 bases from V and 2 bases from J, with 4 bases in between. The CDR3 is 12 amino acids. In germline, CDR1 is SNHLY, CDR2 FYNNEI. The CDR3 DNA reads as TGTGCCAGCAGTGACAATCAAGAGACCCAGTACTTC. It translates to CASSDNQETQYF.

This chain links TRBV11-2 with TRBJ2-5; 9 positions agree with TRBD2. V gave up 3 bases and J gave up 4 bases; unmatched junction bases: 6. Per the germline V gene, CDR1 is SGHAT and CDR2 is FQNNGV. CDR3 length equals 15 residues. The CDR3 loop reads CASSFVAGDIETQYF. CDR3 sequence (DNA): TGTGCCAGCAGCTTTGTAGCGGGAGATATAGAGACCCAGTACTTC. Supplemented by reference TRBV11-2 and TRBJ2-5, the full variable domain reads EAGVAQSPRYKIIEKRQSVAFWCNPISGHATLYWYQQILGQGPKLLIQFQNNGVVDDSQLPKDRFSAERLKGVDSTLKIQPAKLEDSAVYLCASSFVAGDIETQYFGPGTRLLVL.

This rearrangement joins TRBV11-3 to TRBJ2-7; D uncertain. Trimming stripped 4 bases from V and 4 bases from J, with 8 bases between. This CDR3 is built from 12 residues. Germline values: CDR1 SGHNT, CDR2 YENEEA. The CDR3 bases are TGTGCCAGCAGCTCCGACCGTTACGAGCAGTACTTC. Encoded protein: CASSSDRYEQYF.

The rearrangement joins TRBV28 to TRBJ2-4, with D maybe TRBD2 (6 bases). The germline V gene has CDR1 MDHEN and CDR2 SYDVKM. The CDR3 runs to 13 residues. The ends were cut back, 6 bases at V and 12 bases at J, with 18 bases in the middle. Here the CDR3 reads CASSPGTPLGQYF. The CDR3 region has the DNA TGTGCCAGCAGCCCCGGGACTCCGCTGGGTCAGTACTTC.

The chain recombines TRBV4-2 with TRBJ2-1; 8 bases map to TRBD2. The ends lost 4 bases at V and 3 bases at J; junction bases unmatched: 14. Looked up from germline, CDR1 is LGHNA and CDR2 is YNFKEQ. The CDR3 runs 18 residues. This chain's CDR3 is CASSRETHLSGSYNEQFF. The CDR3 DNA reads as TGTGCCAGCAGCCGAGAGACGCACTTGAGCGGGAGCTACAATGAGCAGTTCTTC.

The rearrangement joins TRBV5-1 to TRBJ2-7; perhaps TRBD1 as D (6 bases). CDR1 SGHRS and CDR2 YFSETQ come from the germline V gene. V lost 4 bases, J lost 4 bases, and 9 bases lay in between. The CDR3 is 12 amino acids. CDR3 nucleotides: TGCGCCAGCAGCCAAGGACAGTACGAGCAGTACTTC. Protein: CASSQGQYEQYF. Drawing the rest from reference TRBV5-1 and TRBJ2-7, the complete variable domain is KAGVTQTPRYLIKTRGQQVTLSCSPISGHRSVSWYQQTPGQGLQFLFEYFSETQRNKGNFPGRFSGRQFSNSRSEMNVSTLELGDSALYLCASSQGQYEQYFGPGTRLTVT.

This clone was counted once. The rearrangement joins TRBV7-2 to TRBJ2-5; D is unresolved. Trimming cost V 3 bases and J 2 bases, with 16 bases left between them. Per germline, CDR1 SGHTA and CDR2 FQGNSA. The CDR3 sequence is 16 residues long. The CDR3 DNA reads as TGTGCCAGCAGCTTTGACGCTAGTGGGCCACAAGAGACCCAGTACTTC. Amino acids: CASSFDASGPQETQYF.

To note about this clone: A read error is possible here, since a much larger clone lies one base away. This same CDR3 is encoded by further DNA sequences in the sample. The rearrangement uses TRBV18 and TRBJ1-1, with D possibly matching TRBD1 (6 bases). Germline V gene sequence: CDR1 KGHSH, CDR2 LQKENI. The CDR3 is 13 residues long. The CDR3 protein is CASSPQGNTEAFF. The CDR3 DNA is TGTGCCAGCTCTCCACAGGGGAACACTGAAGCTTTCTTT.

V gene TRBV18 combines with J gene TRBJ1-2; 10 nucleotides match TRBD1. Trimming cost V 6 bases and J 4 bases; bases outside gene matches: 8. The CDR3 is 15 amino acids. CDR1 and CDR2 from the germline V gene are KGHSH and LQKENI. CDR3 loop: CASSPGTGVTYGYTF. The DNA of the CDR3 is TGTGCCAGCTCCCCCGGGACAGGGGTTACCTATGGCTACACCTTC.

The V and J genes are TRBV5-1 and TRBJ2-1; 7 bases align to TRBD2. Germline CDR1 SGHRS, CDR2 YFSETQ. CDR3 length: 16 amino acids. Trimming cost V 3 bases and J 5 bases; bases outside gene matches: 11. This CDR3 reads CASSSPRLAVNNEQFF. The CDR3 DNA follows: TGCGCCAGCAGCTCCCCGCGGCTAGCGGTTAACAATGAGCAGTTCTTC.

Concerning this clone itself: One end of the junction varies from germline; a read error may be responsible. The sample holds other DNA sequences that translate to the same CDR3. The chain couples TRBV10-1 to TRBJ1-1; D might be TRBD1 (5 bases). The CDR3 sequence is 12 residues long. The germline V gene has CDR1 WNHNN and CDR2 SYGVQD (reference sequence). The CDR3, as DNA: TGCGCCAGCAAGGGGTCGAACACTGAGGCTTTCTTT. Protein sequence: CASKGSNTEAFF.

This chain joins TRBV19 and TRBJ2-3; D is perhaps TRBD1 (6 bases). CDR1 is LNHDA, CDR2 SQIVND, per germline (reference sequence). The germline V and J ends were trimmed by 4 bases and 5 bases, with 16 bases remaining between them. The CDR3 has 15 residues. For the CDR3, the DNA is TGTGCCAGTAGTAAACCGGACAGTTGGGTAGATACGCAGTATTTT. It yields the protein CASSKPDSWVDTQYF.

The chain has TRBV5-1 and TRBJ2-1; D call uncertain. Germline-derived CDR1 and CDR2 are SGHRS and YFSETQ. Trimming stripped 2 bases from V and 4 bases from J, with 16 bases between. The CDR3 consists of 16 residues. CDR3 amino acids: CASSFLGQAAYNEQFF. DNA of the CDR3: TGCGCCAGCAGCTTCCTTGGGCAGGCGGCATACAATGAGCAGTTCTTC.

The gene calls are TRBV5-1 and TRBJ2-2; D not certain. CDR1 SGHRS and CDR2 YFSETQ come from the germline V gene. This CDR3 has 16 amino acids. The V and J ends lost 0 bases and 1 base respectively, with 10 bases between them. The CDR3 here is CASSLAWLGNTGELFF. The CDR3 DNA reads as TGCGCCAGCAGCTTGGCCTGGCTAGGGAACACCGGGGAGCTGTTTTTT.

The chain recombines TRBV10-3 with TRBJ2-2, with TRBD2 matching 10 bases. The CDR3 is 16 amino acids. Germline assignment: CDR1 ENHRY and CDR2 SYGVKD. V lost 9 bases and J lost 2; bases outside the gene matches: 9. CDR3 amino acids: CAIRTSGAINTGELFF. The CDR3 DNA reads TGTGCCATTAGGACTAGCGGAGCTATTAACACCGGGGAGCTGTTTTTT.

The chain recombines TRBV10-2 with TRBJ2-1; the match to TRBD2 covers 7 bases. The germline V gene encodes CDR1 WSHSY and CDR2 SAAADI. The V gene end was trimmed by 4 bases and the J gene end by 9 bases; junction bases not matched to a gene: 3. The CDR3 spans 12 residues. The CDR3 DNA reads as TGCGCCAGCAGTGGGGGGGGACTTGAGCAGTTCTTC. Encoded protein: CASSGGGLEQFF.

The V and J genes are TRBV25-1 and TRBJ2-7, with TRBD2 identical over 7 bases. The V and J ends lost 4 bases and 6 bases, in that order; junction bases with no gene match: 15. This CDR3 has 16 amino acids. CDR1 and CDR2 from the germline V gene are MGHDK and SYGVNS. As DNA, the CDR3 is TGTGCCAGCAGTGCGTCCCTAGGGAGGGCCCTAGGCGAGCAGTACTTC. Translated: CASSASLGRALGEQYF.

The rearrangement uses TRBV9 and TRBJ2-5; D unresolved. In germline, CDR1 is SGDLS, CDR2 YYNGEE. Trimming removed 0 bases from V and 5 bases from J, with 14 bases in between. This CDR3 comprises 15 residues. Written as DNA, the CDR3 is TGTGCCAGCAGCGTAGGAACAGCCGTGGGGGAGACCCAGTACTTC. It codes for CASSVGTAVGETQYF.